This T cell receptor (beta chain) was identified in a study of cytomegalovirus exposure and HLA in healthy donors. Deletions cut 6 bases from V and 2 bases from J, with 13 bases between. The germline V gene has CDR1 MNHEY and CDR2 SVGAGI. The CDR3 covers 14 residues. About this clone itself: Its antigen is currently unknown.

PCR was performed using 60 Vbeta and 13 Jbeta primers. Sequencing used immunoSEQ multiplex PCR; TCRdb keeps in-frame clones, though not all of them. Found here are tens of thousands of clones, under 80% of them singletons; the top ten hold 1.4%. Study-level points and caveats: Looking again later, the authors saw that most CMV-associated TCR beta chains seemed HLA-restricted.

The chain combines TRBV6-5 with TRBJ1-2; perhaps TRBD1 as D (5 bases). The sequencing sample was made of PBMCs. This clonotype originated in a male donor in good health and CMV-seronegative. This CDR3 is CASSPNTGNYGYTF. Written as DNA, the CDR3 is TGTGCCAGCAGCCCCAATACAGGAAACTATGGCTACACCTTC.